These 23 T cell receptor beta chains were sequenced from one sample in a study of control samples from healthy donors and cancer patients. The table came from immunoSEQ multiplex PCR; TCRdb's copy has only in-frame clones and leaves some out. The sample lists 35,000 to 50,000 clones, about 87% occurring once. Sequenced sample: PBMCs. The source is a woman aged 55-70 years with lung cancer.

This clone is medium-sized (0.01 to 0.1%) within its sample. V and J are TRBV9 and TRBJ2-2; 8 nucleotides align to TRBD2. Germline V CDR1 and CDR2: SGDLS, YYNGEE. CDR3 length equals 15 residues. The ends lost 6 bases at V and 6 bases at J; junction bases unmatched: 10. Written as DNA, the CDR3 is TGTGCCAGCAATGAGGACGGGAGGGCCCCCGGGGAGCTGTTTTTT. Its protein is CASNEDGRAPGELFF.

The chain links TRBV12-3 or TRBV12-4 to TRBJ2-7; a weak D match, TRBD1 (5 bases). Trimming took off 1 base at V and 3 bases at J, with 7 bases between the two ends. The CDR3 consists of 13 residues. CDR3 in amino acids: CASSLGQNYEQYF. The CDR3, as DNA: TGTGCCAGCAGTTTAGGACAGAACTACGAGCAGTACTTC.

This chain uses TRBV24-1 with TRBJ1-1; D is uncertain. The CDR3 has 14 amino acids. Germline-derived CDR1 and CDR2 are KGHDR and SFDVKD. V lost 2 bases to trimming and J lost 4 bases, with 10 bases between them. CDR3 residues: CATSDSGKSTEAFF. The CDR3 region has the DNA TGTGCCACCAGTGATTCCGGGAAGAGCACTGAAGCTTTCTTT.

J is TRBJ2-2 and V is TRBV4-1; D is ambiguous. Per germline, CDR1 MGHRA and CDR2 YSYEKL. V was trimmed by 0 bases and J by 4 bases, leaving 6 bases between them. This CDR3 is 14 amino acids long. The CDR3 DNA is TGCGCCAGCAGCCAAGATCGAGTCACCGGGGAGCTGTTTTTT. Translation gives CASSQDRVTGELFF.

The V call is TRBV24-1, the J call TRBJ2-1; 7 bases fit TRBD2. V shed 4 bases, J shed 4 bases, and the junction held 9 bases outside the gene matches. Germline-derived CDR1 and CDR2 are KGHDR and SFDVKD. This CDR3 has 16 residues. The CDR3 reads CATSDPSLGGYNEQFF. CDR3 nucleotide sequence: TGTGCCACCAGTGACCCTTCCCTGGGGGGGTACAATGAGCAGTTCTTC.

CDR3 DNA: TGTGCCTGGAGTAGACTAGAGGTAGAGACCCAGTACTTC. It specifies CAWSRLEVETQYF. The chain joins TRBV30 to TRBJ2-5, with D perhaps matching TRBD2 (6 bases). Germline assignment: CDR1 GTSNPN and CDR2 SVGIG (reference sequence). This CDR3 has 13 amino acids. V dropped 2 bases and J dropped 4 bases, with 11 bases sitting between them.

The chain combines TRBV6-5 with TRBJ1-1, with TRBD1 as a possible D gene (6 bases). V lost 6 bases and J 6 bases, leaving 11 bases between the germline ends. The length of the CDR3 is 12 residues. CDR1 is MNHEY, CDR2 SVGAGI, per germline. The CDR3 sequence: CASSQGSSEAFF. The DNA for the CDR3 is TGTGCCAGCAGCCAGGGGTCATCTGAAGCTTTCTTT.

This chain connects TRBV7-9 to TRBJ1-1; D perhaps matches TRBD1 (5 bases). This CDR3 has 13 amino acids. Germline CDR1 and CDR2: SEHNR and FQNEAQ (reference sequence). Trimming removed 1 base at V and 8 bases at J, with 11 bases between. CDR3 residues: CASSLDRDSEAFF. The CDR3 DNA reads TGTGCCAGCAGCTTAGACCGTGACAGCGAAGCTTTCTTT.

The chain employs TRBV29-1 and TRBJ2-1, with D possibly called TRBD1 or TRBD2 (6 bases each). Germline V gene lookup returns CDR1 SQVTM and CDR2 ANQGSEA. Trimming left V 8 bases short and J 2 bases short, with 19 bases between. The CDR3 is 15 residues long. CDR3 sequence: CSYEGGLRAYNEQFF. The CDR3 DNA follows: TGCAGCTACGAAGGGGGGCTTAGAGCCTACAATGAGCAGTTCTTC.

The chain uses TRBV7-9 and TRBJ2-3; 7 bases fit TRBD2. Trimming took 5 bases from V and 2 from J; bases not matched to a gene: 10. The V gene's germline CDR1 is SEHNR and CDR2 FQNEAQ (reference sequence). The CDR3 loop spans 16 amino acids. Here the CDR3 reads CASSRAVSGNTDTQYF. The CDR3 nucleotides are TGTGCCAGCAGCCGCGCCGTAAGCGGGAACACAGATACGCAGTATTTT.

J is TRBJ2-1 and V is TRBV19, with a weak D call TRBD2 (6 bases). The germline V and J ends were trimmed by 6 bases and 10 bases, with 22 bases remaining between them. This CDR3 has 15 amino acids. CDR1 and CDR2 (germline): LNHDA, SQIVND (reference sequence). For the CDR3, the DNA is TGTGCCAGTAGCCTTTCGTTTGGCGGGAAGCGGGAGCAGTTCTTC. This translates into CASSLSFGGKREQFF.

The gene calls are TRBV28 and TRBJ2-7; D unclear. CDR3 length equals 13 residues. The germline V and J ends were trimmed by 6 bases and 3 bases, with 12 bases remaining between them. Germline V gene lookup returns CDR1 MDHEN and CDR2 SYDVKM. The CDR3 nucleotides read TGTGCCAGCAGCCAAGAGACATACTACGAGCAGTACTTC. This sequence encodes CASSQETYYEQYF.

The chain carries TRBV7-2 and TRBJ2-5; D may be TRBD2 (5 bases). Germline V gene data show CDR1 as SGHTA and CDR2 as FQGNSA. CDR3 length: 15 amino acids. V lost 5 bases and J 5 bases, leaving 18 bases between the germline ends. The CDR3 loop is CASSLTVVSAETQYF. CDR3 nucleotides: TGTGCCAGCAGCCTTACGGTGGTTAGCGCCGAGACCCAGTACTTC.

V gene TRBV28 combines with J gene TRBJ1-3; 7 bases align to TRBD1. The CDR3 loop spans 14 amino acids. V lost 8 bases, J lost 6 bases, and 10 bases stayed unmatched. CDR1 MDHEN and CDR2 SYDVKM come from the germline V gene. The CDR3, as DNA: TGTGCCAGCTCGGACAGGCTTGGGGTAAACACCATATATTTT. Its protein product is CASSDRLGVNTIYF.

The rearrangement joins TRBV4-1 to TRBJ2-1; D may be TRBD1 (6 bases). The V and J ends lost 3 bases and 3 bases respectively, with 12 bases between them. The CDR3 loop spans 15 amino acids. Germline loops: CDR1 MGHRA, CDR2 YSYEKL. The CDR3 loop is CASSHPTGIYNEQFF. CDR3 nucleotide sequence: TGCGCCAGCAGCCACCCGACAGGCATCTACAATGAGCAGTTCTTC.

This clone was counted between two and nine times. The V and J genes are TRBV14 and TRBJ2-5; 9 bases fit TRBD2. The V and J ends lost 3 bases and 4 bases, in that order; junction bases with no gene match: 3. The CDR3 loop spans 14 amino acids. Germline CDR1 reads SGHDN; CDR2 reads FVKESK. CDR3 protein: CASSHLLAGETQYF. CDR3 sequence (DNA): TGTGCCAGCAGCCACTTACTAGCGGGAGAGACCCAGTACTTC.

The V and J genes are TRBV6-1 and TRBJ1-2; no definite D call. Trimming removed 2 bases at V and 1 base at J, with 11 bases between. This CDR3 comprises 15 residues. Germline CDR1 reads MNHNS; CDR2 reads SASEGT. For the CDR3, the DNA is TGTGCCAGCAGTGAAAATAACGGCAATAACTATGGCTACACCTTC. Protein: CASSENNGNNYGYTF.

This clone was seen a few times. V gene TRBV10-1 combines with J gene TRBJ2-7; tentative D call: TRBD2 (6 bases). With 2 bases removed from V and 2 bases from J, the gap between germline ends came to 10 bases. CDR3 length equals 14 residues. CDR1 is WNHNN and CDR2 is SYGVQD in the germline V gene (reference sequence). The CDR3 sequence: CASSEKEGAYEQYF. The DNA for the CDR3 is TGCGCCAGCAGTGAGAAGGAGGGAGCCTACGAGCAGTACTTC.

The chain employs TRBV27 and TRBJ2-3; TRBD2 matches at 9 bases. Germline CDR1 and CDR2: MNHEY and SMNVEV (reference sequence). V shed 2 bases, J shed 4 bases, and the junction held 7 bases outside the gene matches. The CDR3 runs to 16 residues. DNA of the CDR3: TGTGCCAGCAGTTTAAGGCTAGCGGGGCGTCCAGATACGCAGTATTTT. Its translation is CASSLRLAGRPDTQYF.

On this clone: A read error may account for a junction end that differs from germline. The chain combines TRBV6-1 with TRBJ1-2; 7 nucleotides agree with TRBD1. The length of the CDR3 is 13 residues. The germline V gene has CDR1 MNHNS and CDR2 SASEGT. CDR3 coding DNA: TGTGCCAGCAGGGAAGGGGGCGGGGATGGCTACACCTTC. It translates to CASREGGGDGYTF.

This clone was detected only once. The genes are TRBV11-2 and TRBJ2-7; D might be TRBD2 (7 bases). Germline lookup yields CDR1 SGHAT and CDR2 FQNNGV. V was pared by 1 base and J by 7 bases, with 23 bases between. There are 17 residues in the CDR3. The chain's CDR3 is CASSLAPQHGGLGEQYF. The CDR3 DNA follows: TGTGCCAGCAGCTTAGCGCCACAACACGGGGGGCTTGGGGAGCAGTACTTC.

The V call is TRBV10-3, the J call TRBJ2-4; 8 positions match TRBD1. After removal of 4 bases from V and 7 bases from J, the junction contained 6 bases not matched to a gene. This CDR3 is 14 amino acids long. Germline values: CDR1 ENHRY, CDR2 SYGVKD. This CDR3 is CAISVDRGRNIQYF. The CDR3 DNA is TGTGCCATCAGTGTCGACAGGGGTAGGAACATTCAGTACTTC.

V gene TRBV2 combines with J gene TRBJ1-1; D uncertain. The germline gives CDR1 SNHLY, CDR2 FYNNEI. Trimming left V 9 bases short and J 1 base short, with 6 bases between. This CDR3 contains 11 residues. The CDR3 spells CASRQNTEAFF. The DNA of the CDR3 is TGTGCCAGTAGACAGAACACTGAAGCTTTCTTT.